The clone carrying this T cell receptor beta chain was picked up a small number of times. What it recognizes is unknown. TCR cDNA libraries were made from RNA using a previously described, modified protocol. TCRdb reprocessed the 5' RACE reads via MiXCR and lists one record per CDR3 protein. In the table there are 350,000 to 400,000 distinct CDR3 sequences, about 28% of which are singletons. The donors were healthy female monozygous twins, three pairs in total. This sample is part of a study of identical twins' blood T cells. Notes on the study in general: Twins shared more top CDR3 clonotypes than unrelated donors did. Twin similarity might stem from environmental factors, not only genetics.

Germline lookup yields CDR1 DFQATT and CDR2 SNEGSKA (reference sequence). V was shortened by 6 bases and J by 2 bases, with 16 bases between the two germline ends. The CDR3 contains 14 residues. The chain has TRBV20-1 and TRBJ1-1; maybe TRBD1 (5 bases). The source material was PBMCs. This receptor was identified in a woman between 18 and 55 years old in good health. The CDR3 loop reads CSARTGSDNTEAFF. CDR3 nucleotide sequence: TGCAGTGCCCGAACAGGCAGCGATAACACTGAAGCTTTCTTT.